This TCR beta chain appears in the sequencing data of a study of T cell responses to AZD1222 COVID-19 vaccine. Points on this clone: Its antigen is currently unknown.

The CDR3 covers 14 residues. V shed 5 bases and J 7 bases; nucleotides not matched to a gene: 7. CDR1 MNHEY and CDR2 SVGAGI come from the germline V gene. General study points: Females made up more of the donors, who were largely white British, and clonal diversity may have come out too low. Regions left unmutated in variants are reportedly the target of nearly half of spike-specific TCRs. CD4 TCRs linked to vaccination spanned spike, dominating at 160-218 and 743-854.

TCRdb's table, derived via immunoSEQ multiplex PCR, lists solely in-frame clones and lacks some. The sample has under 150,000 clones, 75% to 90% seen once; the top ten hold 1.6%. This TCR came from an adult who received the AZD1222 COVID-19 vaccine. This sequence joins TRBV6-5 and TRBJ1-4; 7 nucleotides agree with TRBD1. This specimen was peripheral blood, taken 28 days after the second AZD1222 dose. This CDR3 reads CASSSGTVGEKLFF. The CDR3 DNA is TGTGCCAGCAGTAGCGGGACAGTGGGTGAAAAACTGTTTTTT.